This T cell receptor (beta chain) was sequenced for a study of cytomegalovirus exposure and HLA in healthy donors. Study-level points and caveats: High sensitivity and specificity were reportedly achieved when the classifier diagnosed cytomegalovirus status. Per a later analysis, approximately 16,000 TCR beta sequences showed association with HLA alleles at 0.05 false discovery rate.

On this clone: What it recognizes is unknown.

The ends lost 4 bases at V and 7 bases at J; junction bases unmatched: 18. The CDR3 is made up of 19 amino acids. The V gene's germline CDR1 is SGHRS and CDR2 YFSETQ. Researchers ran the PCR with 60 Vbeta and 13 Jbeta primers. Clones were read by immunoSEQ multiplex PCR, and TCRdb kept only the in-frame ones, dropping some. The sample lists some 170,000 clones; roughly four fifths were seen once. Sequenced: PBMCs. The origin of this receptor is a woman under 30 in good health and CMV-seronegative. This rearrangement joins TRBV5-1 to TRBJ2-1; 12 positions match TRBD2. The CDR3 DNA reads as TGCGCCAGCAGCCTATCAACCTATACACTAGCGGGGGGCCGTAATGAGCAGTTCTTC. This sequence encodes CASSLSTYTLAGGRNEQFF.